The next 10 T cell receptor beta chains were all read from a single sample in a study of cytomegalovirus exposure and HLA in healthy donors. PCR primers comprised 60 Vbeta and 13 Jbeta primers. Clones were read by immunoSEQ multiplex PCR, and TCRdb kept only the in-frame ones, dropping some. This table has 150,000 to 200,000 clones, about 82% appearing once. Sequences were obtained from PBMCs. The source of these receptors is a woman aged 45-65 years in good health and CMV-seronegative.

V gene TRBV6-5 combines with J gene TRBJ1-4, with 11 bases aligning to TRBD1. Trimming took 6 bases from V and 10 from J; bases not matched to a gene: 7. Germline-derived CDR1 and CDR2 are MNHEY and SVGAGI. The CDR3 is 14 residues long. CDR3 sequence (DNA): TGTGCCAGCAGCATCCGGGACAGGGGGGGAAAACTGTTTTTT. This encodes CASSIRDRGGKLFF.

This chain joins TRBV28 and TRBJ2-1; D unclear. Germline CDR1 reads MDHEN; CDR2 reads SYDVKM. The CDR3 length is 12 residues. V was shortened by 6 bases and J by 5 bases, with 8 bases between the two germline ends. CDR3 residues: CASRLVDNEQFF. Written as DNA, the CDR3 is TGTGCCAGCAGGCTAGTAGACAATGAGCAGTTCTTC.

This clone was seen a single time. The rearrangement joins TRBV6-1 to TRBJ1-2, with a weak D call TRBD1 (5 bases). The CDR3 runs to 14 residues. Germline-derived CDR1 and CDR2 are MNHNS and SASEGT. V lost 7 bases, J lost 4 bases, and 16 bases lay in between. CDR3 nucleotides: TGTGCCAGCACTCCCTCGGTCCAGGGCTATGGCTACACCTTC. It codes for CASTPSVQGYGYTF.

The chain joins TRBV4-3 to TRBJ1-1; 9 bases are a match to TRBD1. The CDR3 is 17 residues long. Trimming took 0 bases from V and 0 from J; bases not matched to a gene: 5. The V gene's germline CDR1 is LGHNA and CDR2 YSLEER. CDR3 bases: TGCGCCAGCAGCCAAGAAGCGGGACAGGGAATGAACACTGAAGCTTTCTTT. It codes for CASSQEAGQGMNTEAFF.

The table lists this clone with a count of one. The identical CDR3 is also encoded by other nucleotide sequences in the sample. The rearrangement uses TRBV7-8 and TRBJ1-3, with D possibly being TRBD1 (5 bases). Germline V gives CDR1 SGHVS, CDR2 FQNEAQ. There are 14 residues in the CDR3. V was trimmed by 1 base and J by 4 bases, leaving 8 bases between them. The CDR3 protein is CASSLGTTGNTIYF. In DNA, the CDR3 is TGTGCCAGCAGCTTAGGGACAACCGGAAACACCATATATTTT.

J is TRBJ1-1 and V is TRBV18; 11 bases are shared with TRBD1. V lost 4 bases and J lost 2; bases outside the gene matches: 3. Germline CDR1 and CDR2: KGHSH and LQKENI. This CDR3 is built from 15 residues. Written as DNA, the CDR3 is TGTGCCAGCTCACAGGGGACAGGGGGAAACACTGAAGCTTTCTTT. It codes for CASSQGTGGNTEAFF.

The CDR3 sequence: CASKQSGDYEQYF. Written as DNA, the CDR3 is TGTGCCAGCAAACAGAGCGGGGACTACGAGCAGTACTTC. The chain couples TRBV6-1 to TRBJ2-7, with 7 bases fitting TRBD2. Per the germline V gene, CDR1 is MNHNS and CDR2 is SASEGT. This CDR3 comprises 13 residues. The J segment lost 3 bases and the V segment lost 7 bases, leaving 6 bases of the junction unmatched.

The gene calls are TRBV6-1 and TRBJ2-3, with D perhaps matching TRBD2 (6 bases). The germline CDR1 and CDR2 sequences are MNHNS and SASEGT. The CDR3 runs 13 residues. V gave up 6 bases and J gave up 2 bases, with 9 bases separating them. The CDR3 coding sequence is TGTGCCAGCAGCCGGGACTTCACAGATACGCAGTATTTT. It translates to CASSRDFTDTQYF.

The CDR3 here is CASPTRNEKLFF. CDR3 nucleotides: TGTGCCAGCCCCACCCGGAATGAAAAACTGTTTTTT. This chain connects TRBV19 to TRBJ1-4; D gene unclear. CDR3 length: 12 amino acids. Germline values: CDR1 LNHDA, CDR2 SQIVND (reference sequence). Trimming pared 9 bases from V and 5 bases from J, leaving 10 bases between.

J is TRBJ2-2 and V is TRBV7-3; the match to TRBD2 covers 10 bases. In germline, CDR1 is SGHTA, CDR2 FQGTGA. The V segment lost 0 bases and the J segment 9 bases; nucleotides outside the gene matches: 7. CDR3 length: 16 amino acids. The CDR3 DNA is TGTGCCAGCAGCTTAACGGCGGTAGCGGGAGGCAGGGAGCTGTTTTTT. This translates into CASSLTAVAGGRELFF.